This T cell receptor beta chain was observed in a study of early T cells in non-severe SARS-CoV-2 infection. Study-wide background: Alpha and beta chains were unpaired, from unsorted whole-blood bulk RNA. Findings of the study overall: VDJdb matches were skewed toward anti-spike CD8 T cell responses.

Researchers tagged individual cDNA molecules with unique molecular identifiers. TCRdb called the 5' RACE reads again in MiXCR, with one record for every CDR3 protein. This sample has about 71,000 distinct CDR3 sequences, with about an eighth found just once. This CDR3 comprises 14 residues. V was trimmed by 4 bases and J by 2 bases, leaving 11 bases between them. This clonotype was observed a few times. The antigen is not known. The rearrangement joins TRBV12-3 or TRBV12-4 to TRBJ2-5, with D perhaps matching TRBD2 (5 bases). The sequence derives from an adult who was a healthcare worker with PCR-confirmed SARS-CoV-2 infection or an uninfected control (not recorded which). The material was whole blood, obtained at baseline. The chain's CDR3 is CASSYTRSQETQYF. The CDR3 DNA is TGTGCCAGCAGTTATACTAGGAGTCAAGAGACCCAGTACTTC.